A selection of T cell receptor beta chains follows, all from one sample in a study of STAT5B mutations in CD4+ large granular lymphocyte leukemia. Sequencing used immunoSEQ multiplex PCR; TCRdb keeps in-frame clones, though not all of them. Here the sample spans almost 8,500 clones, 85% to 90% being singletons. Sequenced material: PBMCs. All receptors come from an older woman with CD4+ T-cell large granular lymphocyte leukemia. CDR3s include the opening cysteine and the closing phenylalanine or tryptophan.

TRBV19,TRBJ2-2,CASSPLGRGALGELFF
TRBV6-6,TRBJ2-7,CASSFTQGALYEQYF
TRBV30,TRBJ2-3,CAWSRGDTDTQYF
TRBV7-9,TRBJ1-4,CASSSHSGPAEKLFF
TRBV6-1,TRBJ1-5,CASSEAWGGRNSGQPQHF
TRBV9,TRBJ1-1,CASSVLWSGTEAFF
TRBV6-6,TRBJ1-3,CASSPGQGTPGNTIYF
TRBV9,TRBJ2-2,CASSPTGTNTGELFF
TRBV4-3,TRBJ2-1,CASSQFAGTSYNEQFF
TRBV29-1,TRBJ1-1,CSVVGGSWNTEAFF
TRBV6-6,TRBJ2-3,CASSPQGAGTDTQYF
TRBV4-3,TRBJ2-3,CASSQDWGVRIDTQYF
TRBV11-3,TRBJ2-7,CASSLVSGGAGYEQYF
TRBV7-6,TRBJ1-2,CASSLASGEGYGYTF
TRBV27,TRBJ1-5,CASTPRGTDSNQPQHF
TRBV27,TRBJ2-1,CASSPRGTLGNNEQFF
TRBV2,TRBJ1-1,CASRVGVVSTEAFF
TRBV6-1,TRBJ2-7,CASSALTIPSYEQYF
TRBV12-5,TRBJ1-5,CASGRRRRYQPQHF
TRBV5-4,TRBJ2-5,CASSPGIPQETQYF
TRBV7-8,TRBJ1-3,CASSPERTRNTIYF
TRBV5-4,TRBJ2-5,CASSPGGSGGAQETQYF
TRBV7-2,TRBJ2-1,CASSPLRGANEQFF
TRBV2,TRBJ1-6,CASSETRVVVNSPLHF
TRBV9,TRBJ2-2,CASSVRTGSPGYGPGELFF
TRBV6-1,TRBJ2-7,CASSAGPDTYYEQYF
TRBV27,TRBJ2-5,CASSFGQGETQYF
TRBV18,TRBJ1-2,CASSPPDGQGSYGYTF
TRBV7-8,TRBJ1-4,CASSFLGAPGEKLFF
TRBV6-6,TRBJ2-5,CASSSLDRPGGETQYF
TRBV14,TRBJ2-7,CASSQVTRGEQYF
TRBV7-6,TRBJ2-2,CASSPGPNTGELFF
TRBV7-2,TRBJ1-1,CASSENSKAFF
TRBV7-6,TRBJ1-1,CASSLYPMNTEAFF
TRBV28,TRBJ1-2,CASSPISANYGYTF
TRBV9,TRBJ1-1,CASSVGGGATTEAFF
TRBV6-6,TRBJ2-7,CASSYSNRGPDEQYF
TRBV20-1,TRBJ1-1,CSARKGQAAFF
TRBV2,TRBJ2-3,CASRVTDTQYF
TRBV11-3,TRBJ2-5,CASSLDGPSGGGTETQYF
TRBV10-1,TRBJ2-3,CASLAGAATDTQYF
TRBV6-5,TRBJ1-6,CASSYSGNSPLHF
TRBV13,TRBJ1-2,CASSFDRANYGYTF
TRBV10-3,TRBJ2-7,CAISWGGNSYEQYF
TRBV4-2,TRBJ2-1,CASSQEGSSYNEQFF
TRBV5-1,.,CASSGSGGAYEQYF
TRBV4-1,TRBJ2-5,CASSFLRGETQYF
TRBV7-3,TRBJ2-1,CASSLAWGVSYNEQFF
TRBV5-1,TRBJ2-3,CASSDTSGSPTQYF
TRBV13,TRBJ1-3,CASSFGETGNTIYF
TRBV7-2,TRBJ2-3,CASSLARLGSTDTQYF
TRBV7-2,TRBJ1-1,CASSPAQNSAFF
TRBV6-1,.,CASSESYEQYF